Presented here are 23 T cell receptor beta chains from one specimen sequenced in a study of post-analysis software for immune sequencing data. Study-level results: Comparison of patients with controls showed five TRBV segments more frequent in patients, TRBV5-6, TRBV5-1 and TRBV20-1 among them.

No antigen has been assigned to these receptors. Unique-molecular-identifier-tagged TCR beta cDNA libraries were used. TCRdb processed the PCR reads anew with MiXCR; each CDR3 protein has one entry. Here the sample spans roughly 400,000 distinct CDR3 sequences, approximately 37% being singletons. The sample was blood. Receptors were obtained from a girl aged 2 to 9 with multiple sclerosis.

In this sample, this clonotype turned up a few times. This sequence joins TRBV20-1 and TRBJ2-3; 8 nucleotides agree with TRBD2. This CDR3 spans 15 amino acids. CDR1 DFQATT and CDR2 SNEGSKA come from the germline V gene (reference sequence). The V segment lost 6 bases and the J segment 5 bases; nucleotides outside the gene matches: 13. In nucleotides, the CDR3 is TGCAGTGCCTTAGGAGGGGCGGGGGGTGAAGATACGCAGTATTTT. Translation: CSALGGAGGEDTQYF.

The CDR3 loop is CASSLPQTYEQYF. DNA of the CDR3: TGTGCCAGCAGCTTGCCGCAGACCTACGAGCAGTACTTC. The chain recombines TRBV5-5 with TRBJ2-7, with D hard to call. CDR1 is SGHKS and CDR2 is YYEKEE in the germline V gene (reference sequence). V lost 1 base, J lost 2 bases, and 7 bases lay in between. The CDR3 consists of 13 residues.

This clonotype was seen a single time. J is TRBJ2-3 and V is TRBV7-9; a weak D match, TRBD2 (5 bases). CDR1 and CDR2 (germline): SEHNR, FQNEAQ (reference sequence). CDR3 length: 15 residues. V was clipped by 6 bases and J by 0 bases, with 13 bases between them. The DNA of the CDR3 is TGTGCCAGCAGTCCACTAGAGATAAGCACAGATACGCAGTATTTT. Protein: CASSPLEISTDTQYF.

This clonotype came up a few times. The chain employs TRBV28 and TRBJ2-7; D remains unclear. Per germline, CDR1 MDHEN and CDR2 SYDVKM. The CDR3 covers 13 residues. V was pared by 3 bases and J by 1 base, with 7 bases between. The CDR3: CASSFPESYEQYF. CDR3 nucleotide sequence: TGTGCCAGCAGTTTTCCCGAATCCTACGAGCAGTACTTC. The full variable domain, rest sourced from reference TRBV28 and TRBJ2-7, is DVKVTQSSRYLVKRTGEKVFLECVQDMDHENMFWYRQDPGLGLRLIYFSYDVKMKEKGDIPEGYSVSREKKERFSLILESASTNQTSMYLCASSFPESYEQYFGPGTRLTVT.

This chain joins TRBV7-9 and TRBJ2-4; D may be TRBD1 (6 bases). Near its end, the DNA agrees better with TRBJ2-5, so the J call may be wrong. Germline lookup yields CDR1 SEHNR and CDR2 FQNEAQ (reference sequence). The CDR3 extends over 17 amino acids. In nucleotides, the CDR3 is TGTGCCAGCAGCCCAACCAACAGGGTGGCAGCATGGGAGACCCAGTACTTC. Its protein product is CASSPTNRVAAWETQYF.

This rearrangement joins TRBV2 to TRBJ1-6; 12 bases match TRBD1. Looked up from germline, CDR1 is SNHLY and CDR2 is FYNNEI. With 6 bases clipped from V and 9 bases from J, the junction kept 6 bases outside the gene matches. This CDR3 has 15 residues. CDR3 region: CASRGQGANISPLHF. The DNA for the CDR3 is TGTGCCAGCAGGGGACAGGGGGCGAATATTTCACCCCTCCACTTT. Drawing the rest from reference TRBV2 and TRBJ1-6, the complete variable domain is EPEVTQTPSHQVTQMGQEVILRCVPISNHLYFYWYRQILGQKVEFLVSFYNNEISEKSEIFDDQFSVERPDGSNFTLKIRSTKLEDSAMYFCASRGQGANISPLHFGNGTRLTVT.

The chain is built from TRBV6-2 or TRBV6-3 and TRBJ2-5; D may be TRBD2 (6 bases). Germline CDR1 reads MNHEY; CDR2 reads SVGEGT. V was trimmed by 2 bases and J by 11 bases, leaving 24 bases between them. This CDR3 is built from 16 residues. Written as DNA, the CDR3 is TGTGCCAGCAGTTACACAACTAGTATGGACTACAATGAGCAGTACTTC. Its translation: CASSYTTSMDYNEQYF.

This clonotype occurred a few times. The gene calls are TRBV2 and TRBJ1-2, with 9 bases identical to TRBD1. The CDR3 contains 17 residues. V was clipped by 0 bases and J by 8 bases; unmatched bases: 13. Germline lookup yields CDR1 SNHLY and CDR2 FYNNEI. The CDR3 DNA follows: TGTGCCAGCAGTGAAGCGCTTCATGGGACAGGGAGAGAAGGCTACACCTTC. This encodes CASSEALHGTGREGYTF.

The chain carries TRBV6-6 and TRBJ2-1; 12 bases match TRBD2. This CDR3 has 17 residues. Trimming cost V 6 bases and J 1 base; bases outside gene matches: 7. CDR1 and CDR2 (germline): MNHNY, SVGAGI (reference sequence). The CDR3 DNA sequence: TGTGCCAGCAGAGGACTAGCGGGGTACCAATCCTACAATGAGCAGTTCTTC. This encodes CASRGLAGYQSYNEQFF.

The chain couples TRBV20-1 to TRBJ2-1; D is undetermined. This CDR3 contains 17 residues. Germline V CDR1 and CDR2: DFQATT, SNEGSKA (reference sequence). V shed 4 bases and J shed 4 bases, with 23 bases lying between them. The CDR3 protein is CSATPPYDPTLYNEQFF. In DNA, the CDR3 is TGCAGTGCTACTCCCCCCTATGACCCGACCCTTTACAATGAGCAGTTCTTC.

The chain combines TRBV4-1 with TRBJ2-7; D gene unclear. The CDR3 length is 13 residues. V lost 1 base to trimming and J lost 4 bases, with 8 bases between them. CDR1 is MGHRA, CDR2 YSYEKL, per germline. The CDR3 spells CASSQAVDYEQYF. DNA of the CDR3: TGCGCCAGCAGCCAAGCGGTCGATTACGAGCAGTACTTC.

The chain uses TRBV3-1 and TRBJ2-4; 7 bases align to TRBD1. This CDR3 has 16 residues. After removal of 1 base from V and 1 base from J, the junction contained 4 bases not matched to a gene. Germline loops: CDR1 LGHDT, CDR2 YNNKEL (reference sequence). The CDR3 protein is CASSQGQTGAKNIQYF. CDR3 nucleotides: TGTGCCAGCAGCCAAGGGCAGACAGGGGCCAAAAACATTCAGTACTTC.

The chain has TRBV27 and TRBJ2-7; D unclear. The CDR3 contains 17 residues. Germline V gives CDR1 MNHEY, CDR2 SMNVEV (reference sequence). Trimming took 4 bases from V and 4 from J, leaving 23 bases between them. The CDR3 nucleotides read TGTGCCAGCAGTTCGATTTCGTCAGGTGCCGTGTTTTACGAGCAGTACTTC. Protein product: CASSSISSGAVFYEQYF.

This sequence joins TRBV4-1 and TRBJ2-2; maybe TRBD2 (6 bases). V lost 0 bases and J lost 7, with 9 bases in between. This CDR3 region has 14 residues. Per the germline V gene, CDR1 is MGHRA and CDR2 is YSYEKL. CDR3 sequence: CASSQDGLLGELFF. The CDR3 region has the DNA TGCGCCAGCAGCCAAGATGGACTACTCGGGGAGCTGTTTTTT.

This clonotype turned up a few times. The rearrangement links TRBV12-5 to TRBJ1-2, with TRBD1 matching over 9 bases. The V segment lost 1 base and the J segment 1 base; nucleotides outside the gene matches: 4. Germline values: CDR1 LGHNT, CDR2 FRNRAP. The CDR3 runs 16 residues. The CDR3 region has the DNA TGTGCTAGTGGTTTGGGGGACAGGGTACTTAACTATGGCTACACCTTC. Its protein product is CASGLGDRVLNYGYTF.

The genes are TRBV4-1 and TRBJ1-5, with no clear D. The V gene's germline CDR1 is MGHRA and CDR2 YSYEKL. This CDR3 contains 17 residues. The V and J ends lost 1 base and 0 bases respectively, with 13 bases between them. CDR3 in DNA: TGCGCCAGCAGCCAAGTAGGACGGCCGGCTAGCAATCAGCCCCAGCATTTT. It encodes CASSQVGRPASNQPQHF.

The V call is TRBV7-3, the J call TRBJ2-5; 9 bases line up with TRBD1. The CDR3 extends over 14 amino acids. Unmatched junction bases numbered 8, after V lost 5 bases and J lost 7 bases. The germline V gene has CDR1 SGHTA and CDR2 FQGTGA. The CDR3 spells CASSVTGGGGTQYF. The CDR3, as DNA: TGTGCCAGCAGCGTTACAGGGGGCGGAGGGACCCAGTACTTC.

Turning to this clonotype: The junction differs from germline at one of its ends, possibly a read error. The J gene is TRBJ1-5, the V gene TRBV6-2 or TRBV6-3; 8 nucleotides line up with TRBD1. The germline gives CDR1 MNHEY, CDR2 SVGEGT. The CDR3 totals 14 residues. This CDR3 reads CATSTGTGGQPQHF. CDR3 sequence (DNA): TGTGCCACCAGTACGGGGACAGGTGGTCAGCCCCAGCATTTT.

A few counts support this clonotype. The V gene is TRBV7-9, the J gene TRBJ2-5, with D uncertain. Germline lookup yields CDR1 SEHNR and CDR2 FQNEAQ (reference sequence). The V and J ends lost 4 bases and 5 bases respectively, with 11 bases between them. This CDR3 contains 13 residues. The CDR3 DNA reads as TGTGCCAGCAGCTCGTCTAGGACGGAGACCCAGTACTTC. Residues: CASSSSRTETQYF.

This clonotype was detected a few times. The chain uses TRBV25-1 and TRBJ2-7; no definite D call. V was pared by 4 bases and J by 2 bases, with 9 bases between. The CDR3 is 13 residues long. Germline CDR1 reads MGHDK; CDR2 reads SYGVNS. This CDR3 is CASSAYTPYEQYF. The CDR3 nucleotides read TGTGCCAGCAGTGCTTACACTCCCTACGAGCAGTACTTC.

This sequence joins TRBV6-2 or TRBV6-3 and TRBJ2-1, with D possibly matching TRBD1 (6 bases). V lost 7 bases and J 9 bases, leaving 22 bases between the germline ends. From germline, CDR1 is MNHEY and CDR2 SVGEGT. The CDR3 contains 15 residues. In DNA, the CDR3 is TGTGCCAGCACCCCCGGGCAGGGGTTAAGCCGTGAGCAGTTCTTC. Protein: CASTPGQGLSREQFF.

The chain employs TRBV2 and TRBJ2-2; D gene uncertain. The germline gives CDR1 SNHLY, CDR2 FYNNEI. Trimming pared 1 base from V and 8 bases from J, leaving 11 bases between. The CDR3 is 14 amino acids. For the CDR3, the DNA is TGTGCCAGCAGTGAAGTGGGGAACTCAGGGGAGCTGTTTTTT. Amino acids: CASSEVGNSGELFF. Combining the CDR3 with reference TRBV2 and TRBJ2-2 gives the whole variable domain EPEVTQTPSHQVTQMGQEVILRCVPISNHLYFYWYRQILGQKVEFLVSFYNNEISEKSEIFDDQFSVERPDGSNFTLKIRSTKLEDSAMYFCASSEVGNSGELFFGEGSRLTVL.

In this sample, this clonotype turned up a few times. The chain recombines TRBV15 with TRBJ2-1; D uncertain. CDR1 and CDR2 (germline): LNHNV, YYDKDF (reference sequence). V lost 0 bases, J lost 0 bases, and 9 bases lay in between. The CDR3 sequence is 16 residues long. The CDR3 protein is CATSREKLDSYNEQFF. As DNA, the CDR3 is TGTGCCACCAGCAGAGAAAAACTTGACTCCTACAATGAGCAGTTCTTC.